One and the same sample provided the 10 T cell receptor beta chains below, sequenced in a study of chemoradiotherapy in HPV16-positive cancers. Assay used: immunoSEQ multiplex PCR; TCRdb lists only in-frame clones, some missing. The profile shows 4,000 to 6,000 clones, 87% of them singletons. Source: tumor tissue, taken from a patient who underwent chemoradiotherapy. Receptors originate from a human donor with HPV-associated anogenital cancer.

J is TRBJ2-6 and V is TRBV18; D is possibly TRBD1 (5 bases). This CDR3 has 16 residues. The V end lost 1 base, the J end lost 1 base, and 8 bases lay between the germline ends. CDR1 KGHSH and CDR2 LQKENI come from the germline V gene. The CDR3 region is CASSPRSGSGANVLTF. DNA for the CDR3: TGTGCCAGCTCACCACGTTCAGGGTCTGGGGCCAACGTCCTGACTTTC.

The rearrangement uses TRBV7-8 and TRBJ2-7; 9 bases agree with TRBD2. J lost 2 bases, V lost 3 bases, and 2 bases had no gene match. Germline CDR1 SGHVS, CDR2 FQNEAQ. The CDR3 totals 14 residues. The CDR3 DNA sequence: TGTGCCAGCAGCTTTAGCGGGGGCCCCTACGAGCAGTACTTC. Its translation is CASSFSGGPYEQYF.

The genes are TRBV6-5 and TRBJ2-7; D not certain. The CDR3 runs to 14 residues. CDR1 is MNHEY, CDR2 SVGAGI, per germline. Trimming removed 2 bases from V and 4 bases from J, with 12 bases in between. The CDR3 here is CASSYLGRNYEQYF. DNA for the CDR3: TGTGCCAGCAGTTACCTAGGACGGAATTACGAGCAGTACTTC.

CDR3 sequence: CASSRGSYNSPLHF. The CDR3 region has the DNA TGTGCCAGCAGCAGAGGGTCCTATAATTCACCCCTCCACTTT. The J gene is TRBJ1-6, the V gene TRBV6-5; D is ambiguous. The CDR3 spans 14 residues. CDR1 MNHEY and CDR2 SVGAGI come from the germline V gene. With 6 bases removed from V and 1 base from J, the gap between germline ends came to 7 bases.

The chain combines TRBV6-1 with TRBJ1-5, with D tentatively TRBD1 (5 bases). The V gene's germline CDR1 is MNHNS and CDR2 SASEGT. V was pared by 3 bases and J by 5 bases, with 14 bases between. The CDR3 is 15 residues long. DNA for the CDR3: TGTGCCAGCAGTGATCGGGGCACTGCCTATCAGCCCCAGCATTTT. Encoded protein: CASSDRGTAYQPQHF.

The genes are TRBV11-3 and TRBJ2-1, with D perhaps matching TRBD1 (6 bases). CDR1 is SGHNT, CDR2 YENEEA, per germline. The CDR3 runs 18 residues. The V end lost 6 bases, the J end lost 0 bases, and 21 bases lay between the germline ends. CDR3 coding DNA: TGTGCCAGCAGTTGGGGGCGCAGTTGGGAGTACTCCTACAATGAGCAGTTCTTC. Its protein product is CASSWGRSWEYSYNEQFF.

V usage is TRBV7-2 and J usage is TRBJ2-1; unclear D gene. The V gene's germline CDR1 is SGHTA and CDR2 FQGNSA. The CDR3 is 14 amino acids. The germline V and J ends were trimmed by 3 bases and 6 bases, with 12 bases remaining between them. CDR3 protein: CASSFIQGLNEQFF. CDR3 sequence (DNA): TGTGCCAGCAGCTTTATCCAAGGGCTCAATGAGCAGTTCTTC.

This clone has only one observation. The genes are TRBV7-2 and TRBJ2-7, with a possible D match to TRBD2 (5 bases). Trimming cost V 2 bases and J 4 bases, with 9 bases left between them. This CDR3 comprises 13 residues. Germline V lookup: CDR1 SGHTA, CDR2 FQGNSA. The CDR3 spells CASSLRRTYEQYF. The CDR3 nucleotides are TGTGCCAGCAGCTTACGGAGGACTTACGAGCAGTACTTC.

The chain combines TRBV6-1 with TRBJ2-5, with 7 bases that match TRBD1. There are 15 residues in the CDR3. Germline V gene data show CDR1 as MNHNS and CDR2 as SASEGT. J gave up 5 bases and V 6 bases, and 12 bases lay outside the gene matches. In DNA form, the CDR3 reads TGTGCCAGCAGCCTAACAGGGGCCCGGGGCGAGACCCAGTACTTC. Its protein is CASSLTGARGETQYF.

V and J are TRBV23-1 and TRBJ1-2; D call uncertain. TRBV23-1 is an ORF; its function is uncertain. This CDR3 region has 13 residues. Trimming removed 4 bases from V and 8 bases from J, with 14 bases in between. This CDR3 is CASSPKWAPGYTF. In nucleotides, the CDR3 is TGCGCCAGCAGTCCCAAGTGGGCGCCGGGCTACACCTTC.